Below, 20 T cell receptor beta chains from the same sample are listed, as sequenced in a study of blood T cell repertoires in COVID-19. The repertoire was sequenced with immunoSEQ multiplex PCR; TCRdb's copy has only in-frame clones and lacks some. This table holds around 170,000 clones, about 81% found once. The specimen sequenced was peripheral blood. The receptors shown here come from a woman aged 80 or older with COVID-19, enrolled during active disease.

The V gene is TRBV7-2, the J gene TRBJ2-1, with TRBD2 identical over 9 bases. With 4 bases clipped from V and 4 bases from J, the junction kept 5 bases outside the gene matches. CDR3 size: 15 residues. Germline CDR1 reads SGHTA; CDR2 reads FQGNSA. CDR3 protein: CASSSTSGSYNEQFF. CDR3 in DNA: TGTGCCAGCAGCTCCACTAGCGGGTCTTACAATGAGCAGTTCTTC.

This chain links TRBV24-1 with TRBJ2-7; a possible D gene is TRBD2 (6 bases). Germline CDR1 is KGHDR and CDR2 is SFDVKD. There are 15 residues in the CDR3. Trimming pared 4 bases from V and 2 bases from J, leaving 14 bases between. CDR3 in DNA: TGTGCCACCAGTGACGGACGGGACTCCGCCTACGAGCAGTACTTC. It specifies CATSDGRDSAYEQYF.

On this clone: The junction and the germline gene differ at one end; a read error may be behind it. The gene calls are TRBV11-2 and TRBJ2-1, with D perhaps TRBD2 (6 bases). The CDR3 loop spans 13 amino acids. Germline CDR1 is SGHAT and CDR2 is FQNNGV. CDR3 sequence: CASSLDPGVEQFF. The CDR3 nucleotides are TGTGCCAGCAGCCTAGACCCGGGAGTTGAGCAGTTCTTC.

The chain links TRBV6-6 to TRBJ2-7; 7 positions match TRBD1. Germline CDR1 and CDR2: MNHNY and SVGAGI (reference sequence). J lost 3 bases, V lost 6 bases, and 5 bases had no gene match. The CDR3 covers 13 residues. In nucleotides, the CDR3 is TGTGCCAGCAGCTTTGACAGGGTCTACGAGCAGTACTTC. This encodes CASSFDRVYEQYF.

This clone was picked up one time. The chain couples TRBV5-5 to TRBJ2-3, with 9 bases aligning to TRBD1. The CDR3 contains 18 residues. Germline V CDR1 and CDR2: SGHKS, YYEKEE (reference sequence). The trim removed 7 bases at V and 1 base at J, leaving 16 bases unmatched. CDR3 coding DNA: TGTGCCAGCGTCTCGTTCCCGAACAGGGGGCGTCGCACAGATACGCAGTATTTT. Amino acid sequence: CASVSFPNRGRRTDTQYF.

The chain combines TRBV5-6 with TRBJ2-1, with 14 bases matching TRBD2. The J segment lost 3 bases and the V segment lost 4 bases, leaving 6 bases of the junction unmatched. From germline, CDR1 is SGHDT and CDR2 YYEEEE. The CDR3 contains 17 residues. CDR3 protein: CASSMGTSGSYYNEQFF. In DNA form, the CDR3 reads TGTGCCAGCAGCATGGGGACTAGCGGGAGTTACTACAATGAGCAGTTCTTC.

The rearrangement joins TRBV5-1 to TRBJ1-2, with unresolved D. CDR3 length: 14 amino acids. CDR1 is SGHRS and CDR2 is YFSETQ in the germline V gene. Trimming removed 0 bases at V and 3 bases at J, with 9 bases between. CDR3 protein: CASSLDSSDYGYTF. The CDR3 DNA sequence: TGCGCCAGCAGCTTGGACAGCTCCGACTATGGCTACACCTTC.

The J gene is TRBJ2-3, the V gene TRBV29-1; D perhaps matches TRBD2 (6 bases). This CDR3 is 14 amino acids long. The V gene lost 3 bases and the J gene lost 3 bases, with 13 bases spanning the gap. Germline CDR1 reads SQVTM; CDR2 reads ANQGSEA. Written as DNA, the CDR3 is TGCAGCGTTGATCGTGCTAGCGAGACAGATACGCAGTATTTT. Amino acid sequence: CSVDRASETDTQYF.

This clone showed up just once. This rearrangement joins TRBV5-6 to TRBJ1-1, with no clear D. The V gene lost 5 bases and the J gene lost 1 base, with 15 bases spanning the gap. The CDR3 length is 15 residues. Germline V gene sequence: CDR1 SGHDT, CDR2 YYEEEE. This CDR3 reads CASSFFGLENTEAFF. The CDR3 DNA reads TGTGCCAGCAGTTTCTTCGGACTGGAGAACACTGAAGCTTTCTTT.

The CDR3: CASSGPGTGNTEAFF. DNA of the CDR3: TGTGCCAGCAGCGGCCCCGGGACAGGGAACACTGAAGCTTTCTTT. V gene TRBV6-5 combines with J gene TRBJ1-1; 8 nucleotides line up with TRBD1. This CDR3 region has 15 residues. V lost 6 bases to trimming and J lost 1 base; unmatched junction nucleotides: 7. Germline V gene sequence: CDR1 MNHEY, CDR2 SVGAGI.

J is TRBJ2-7 and V is TRBV5-6; 10 bases match TRBD1. Unmatched junction bases numbered 7, after V lost 4 bases and J lost 3 bases. Germline lookup yields CDR1 SGHDT and CDR2 YYEEEE. The length of the CDR3 is 15 residues. This CDR3 reads CASSPGTGADYEQYF. The CDR3 DNA reads TGTGCCAGCAGCCCCGGGACAGGGGCCGACTACGAGCAGTACTTC.

This chain uses TRBV24-1 with TRBJ1-2, with D maybe TRBD1 (6 bases). Germline CDR1 KGHDR, CDR2 SFDVKD. V gave up 3 bases and J gave up 5 bases, with 21 bases separating them. The CDR3 length is 17 residues. CDR3 sequence: CATSDRGRGPEGYGYTF. CDR3 in DNA: TGTGCCACCAGTGATCGCGGCAGGGGCCCCGAGGGGTATGGCTACACCTTC.

The CDR3 is CASSIGTANEETQYF. CDR3 in DNA: TGTGCCAGCAGCATCGGGACAGCCAACGAGGAGACCCAGTACTTC. The chain couples TRBV11-3 to TRBJ2-5, with TRBD1 identical over 7 bases. CDR3 length: 15 amino acids. CDR1 SGHNT and CDR2 YENEEA come from the germline V gene. Trimming cost V 5 bases and J 5 bases; bases outside gene matches: 11.

This chain uses TRBV5-4 with TRBJ2-1; D gene uncertain. The CDR3 covers 15 residues. V gave up 4 bases and J gave up 8 bases, with 19 bases separating them. Germline loops: CDR1 SGHNT, CDR2 YYREEE (reference sequence). In nucleotides, the CDR3 is TGTGCCAGCAGCCGCTCTGCGGTCGCCGGGTATGAGCAGTTCTTC. Its protein is CASSRSAVAGYEQFF.

The CDR3 region is CASSPGSNRASEYEQYF. The CDR3 DNA reads as TGTGCCAGCTCACCAGGCTCAAACAGGGCGTCTGAGTACGAGCAGTACTTC. The gene calls are TRBV18 and TRBJ2-7; possibly TRBD1 for D (6 bases). Germline V gene sequence: CDR1 KGHSH, CDR2 LQKENI. Trimming left V 2 bases short and J 4 bases short, with 21 bases between. CDR3 length: 17 amino acids.

The V gene is TRBV9, the J gene TRBJ2-1; TRBD2 agrees at 7 bases. The junction had 5 bases not matched to a gene; V was cut back by 0 bases and J by 5 bases. Germline CDR1 and CDR2: SGDLS and YYNGEE. CDR3 length equals 15 residues. In nucleotides, the CDR3 is TGTGCCAGCAGCGTAGGGGGCGGGAGTCACAATGAGCAGTTCTTC. It codes for CASSVGGGSHNEQFF.

The chain has TRBV3-1 (or the pseudogene TRBV3-2) and TRBJ1-5, with D unclear. Trimming removed 3 bases from V and 7 bases from J, with 13 bases in between. The CDR3 consists of 14 residues. The V gene's germline CDR1 is LGHDT and CDR2 YNNKEL (reference sequence). The CDR3 bases are TGTGCCAGCAGCCACGGAGGCGCCGGGCAGCCCCAGCATTTT. Translation: CASSHGGAGQPQHF.

This chain links TRBV7-9 with TRBJ1-2; tentative D call: TRBD1 (6 bases). This CDR3 is built from 13 residues. V gave up 2 bases and J gave up 6 bases, with 10 bases separating them. Germline CDR1 SEHNR, CDR2 FQNEAQ (reference sequence). CDR3 coding DNA: TGTGCCAGCAGCTTAACAGGGATCCATGGCTACACCTTC. Encoded protein: CASSLTGIHGYTF.

The chain is built from TRBV28 and TRBJ1-1; 8 bases are a match to TRBD1. Germline-derived CDR1 and CDR2 are MDHEN and SYDVKM. CDR3 size: 15 residues. Unmatched junction bases numbered 10, after V lost 6 bases and J lost 4 bases. This CDR3 is CASSARGLGATEAFF. CDR3 sequence (DNA): TGTGCCAGCAGCGCCAGGGGGCTGGGAGCCACTGAAGCTTTCTTT.

The chain recombines TRBV28 with TRBJ1-2, with TRBD1 matching 8 bases. The CDR3 totals 14 residues. J lost 4 bases, V lost 6 bases, and 7 bases had no gene match. CDR1 is MDHEN and CDR2 is SYDVKM in the germline V gene. CDR3 bases: TGTGCCAGCAGATTACAGGGGGTCGCCTATGGCTACACCTTC. It yields the protein CASRLQGVAYGYTF.